This TCR beta chain was sequenced in a study of shared clonotypes between healthy human individuals. General study findings and limits: With few donors, the genetic and exposure-history diversity represented was limited. Generation probability values for non-shared clonotypes were lower than those for clonotypes shared by all four donors.

The germline V gene encodes CDR1 MDHEN and CDR2 SYDVKM. CDR3 length: 14 residues. V was shortened by 7 bases and J by 3 bases, with 16 bases between the two germline ends. As handled by the study authors: Sequence data from immunoSEQ were junction-only and lacked quality scores; consequently, filtering differed. Profiled with immunoSEQ multiplex PCR; TCRdb holds only in-frame clones, not every one. V, J and clone size reflect that table, while D and trimming were determined from the DNA. The table lists 2 million to 2.5 million clones, 85% to 95% of them singletons. CD45RA+ naive and CD45RA-negative memory subsets were separated from CD4+ cells. This clone was observed once. The target antigen is unknown.

Specimen: naive CD4+ T cells sorted from blood. Subset in this sample: CD45RA+ positively selected. This clonotype originated in a man aged 18 to 29 in good health. The chain joins TRBV28 to TRBJ2-7; perhaps D is TRBD1 or TRBD2 (5 bases each). The CDR3 DNA is TGTGCCAGCAACTCCGGGACCGCCGTCTACGAGCAGTACTTC. Translating it yields CASNSGTAVYEQYF.